Listed below are T cell receptor beta chains from one sample, sequenced in a study of blood T cells in healthy people across ages. TCRdb ran MiXCR on the 5' RACE reads and lists one entry per CDR3 protein. In the table there are 1.5 million to 2 million distinct CDR3 sequences, 39% of which are singletons. The specimen sequenced was blood. These receptor sequences come from a human donor in good health. Both conserved end residues are part of each CDR3. A D gene is named only where the DNA matches it firmly. Size values are once, few and many counts, or a class for expanded clones, and some rows have none.

abundance	v_gene	d_gene	j_gene	CDR3aa	CDR3nt
once	TRBV12-3/TRBV12-4	TRBD1	TRBJ2-2	CASSPTGDVGELFF	TGTGCCAGCAGCCCGACAGGGGATGTCGGGGAGCTGTTTTTT
many	TRBV7-9	.	TRBJ2-7	CASALEREQYF	TGTGCCAGCGCCTTAGAGAGGGAGCAGTACTTC
few	TRBV29-1	.	TRBJ2-1	CSVDNEQVF	TGCAGCGTTGACAATGAGCAGGTCTTC
few	TRBV20-1	TRBD1	TRBJ2-1	CSARRWDRVANEQFF	TGCAGTGCTCGCCGTTGGGACAGGGTGGCTAATGAGCAGTTCTTC
.	TRBV2	.	TRBJ2-5	CASSEGRGRRTQYF	TGTGCCAGCAGTGAAGGTCGGGGAAGGAGAACCCAGTACTTC
.	TRBV7-2	.	TRBJ2-5	CASSLRRLQAETQYF	TGTGCCAGCAGCTTAAGAAGGTTACAAGCAGAGACCCAGTACTTC
.	TRBV20-1	TRBD2	TRBJ2-1	CSALNARGNNEQFF	TGCAGTGCGCTCAACGCGCGGGGGAACAATGAGCAGTTCTTC
few	TRBV7-9	.	TRBJ2-3	CASSLVPRDTQYF	TGTGCCAGCAGCCTAGTCCCCCGGGATACGCAGTATTTT
few	TRBV4-3	.	TRBJ1-6	CASEWEQGYNSPLHF	TGCGCCAGCGAATGGGAACAGGGCTATAATTCACCCCTCCACTTT
few	TRBV4-2	.	TRBJ2-3	CASSQDSGEQYF	TGTGCCAGCAGCCAAGATTCAGGGGAGCAGTATTTT
.	TRBV2	.	TRBJ1-2	CASLGLKSSYGYTF	TGTGCCAGCTTAGGCCTTAAGAGTAGCTATGGCTACACCTTC
.	TRBV12-3/TRBV12-4	TRBD1	TRBJ1-2	CASSWGQGGRGYTF	TGTGCCAGCAGCTGGGGACAGGGGGGACGTGGCTACACCTTC
many	TRBV20-1	TRBD1	TRBJ2-5	CSATSTGYQETQYF	TGCAGTGCAACTTCGACAGGGTACCAAGAGACCCAGTACTTC
.	TRBV5-1	TRBD1	TRBJ1-1	CASSSGQGVASTEAFF	TGCGCCAGCAGCTCTGGACAGGGCGTAGCAAGCACTGAAGCTTTCTTT
.	TRBV28	.	TRBJ2-5	CASSLGGDGQGKTQYF	TGTGCCAGCAGTTTAGGCGGCGATGGGCAGGGAAAGACCCAGTACTTC
once	TRBV7-2	.	TRBJ2-5	CASSSPWGETQYF	TGTGCCAGCAGCTCCCCGTGGGGGGAGACCCAGTACTTC
.	TRBV5-1	.	TRBJ2-2	CASSPGWTGELFF	TGCGCCAGCAGCCCCGGGTGGACCGGGGAGCTGTTTTTT
few	TRBV9	.	TRBJ2-7	CASSVGGDVRYSYEQYF	TGTGCCAGCAGCGTAGGGGGGGACGTTAGGTACTCCTACGAGCAGTACTTC
.	TRBV20-1	TRBD2	TRBJ2-3	CSARGASGGGKDTQYF	TGCAGTGCTAGAGGGGCTAGCGGGGGAGGGAAAGATACGCAGTATTTT
.	TRBV20-1	TRBD2	TRBJ2-7	CSARGPEGTTIYEQYF	TGCAGTGCTAGAGGCCCCGAGGGGACTACTATCTACGAGCAGTACTTC
.	TRBV20-1	.	TRBJ1-4	CSARDGRAQREKLFF	TGCAGTGCTAGAGATGGCCGGGCCCAGCGGGAAAAACTGTTTTTT
.	TRBV20-1	.	TRBJ2-1	CSATTNNEQFF	TGCAGTGCTACCACCAACAATGAGCAGTTCTTC
.	TRBV29-1	.	TRBJ1-2	CSGQLVYGYTF	TGCAGCGGGCAGTTGGTTTATGGCTACACCTTC
.	TRBV29-1	.	TRBJ2-7	CSVDHGYSDEQYF	TGCAGCGTTGACCATGGGTACTCGGACGAGCAGTACTTC
.	TRBV29-1	.	TRBJ2-7	CSVAGYGYEQYF	TGCAGCGTTGCAGGGTACGGCTACGAGCAGTACTTC
.	TRBV2	.	TRBJ1-5	CASRDASGNQPQHF	TGTGCCAGCAGGGACGCTTCGGGCAATCAGCCCCAGCATTTT
.	TRBV12-3/TRBV12-4	TRBD1	TRBJ1-5	CASTQGMDNQPQHF	TGTGCCAGCACACAGGGGATGGACAATCAGCCCCAGCATTTT
few	TRBV6-2/TRBV6-3	.	TRBJ1-1	CASSYKGQPEAFF	TGTGCCAGCAGTTATAAGGGGCAACCTGAAGCTTTCTTT
.	TRBV7-2	.	TRBJ1-1	CASGGPNTEAFF	TGTGCCAGCGGCGGACCGAACACTGAAGCTTTCTTT
few	TRBV12-3/TRBV12-4	.	TRBJ2-2	CASRKWRGTTGELFF	TGTGCCAGCAGGAAATGGCGGGGCACGACCGGGGAGCTGTTTTTT
.	TRBV6-1	.	TRBJ2-2	CASSEAWGTGELFF	TGTGCCAGCAGTGAAGCTTGGGGTACCGGGGAGCTGTTTTTT
few	TRBV6-6	TRBD1	TRBJ2-6	CASSSQTGSTGANVLTF	TGTGCCAGCAGTTCCCAGACAGGGAGCACTGGGGCCAACGTCCTGACTTTC
once	TRBV5-1	.	TRBJ2-3	CASSSGTLSSTDTQYF	TGCGCCAGCAGCTCCGGCACGTTATCTAGCACAGATACGCAGTATTTT
few	TRBV5-1	.	TRBJ1-6	CASRTGSNDSPLHF	TGCGCCAGCAGAACAGGGAGTAATGATTCACCCCTCCACTTT
few	TRBV21-1	.	TRBJ2-7	CASTDPLQGLPFDEQYF	TGTGCCAGCACCGACCCACTTCAGGGCCTCCCTTTCGACGAGCAGTACTTC
.	TRBV4-3	.	TRBJ1-4	CASSQDTGIGEKLFF	TGCGCCAGCAGCCAAGATACGGGGATCGGTGAAAAACTGTTTTTT
.	TRBV12-3/TRBV12-4	TRBD2	TRBJ2-1	CASSLSSGTSWEQFF	TGTGCCAGCAGTTTATCATCCGGGACTAGCTGGGAGCAGTTCTTC
few	TRBV28	.	TRBJ2-5	CASSLVGPTNQETQYF	TGTGCCAGCAGTTTGGTGGGTCCGACTAACCAAGAGACCCAGTACTTC
.	TRBV7-2	.	TRBJ1-5	CASSPRGGGQPQHF	TGTGCCAGCAGCCCCCGTGGGGGCGGTCAGCCCCAGCATTTT
.	TRBV3-1	.	TRBJ2-5	CASSPGQQSQETQYF	TGTGCCAGCAGCCCCGGACAGCAATCACAAGAGACCCAGTACTTC
few	TRBV4-3	.	TRBJ2-7	CASSQEPTGYLGYEQYF	TGCGCCAGCAGCCAAGAGCCAACGGGGTATTTGGGCTACGAGCAGTACTTC
.	TRBV7-9	TRBD1	TRBJ2-4	CASSTTQGHSYGQYF	TGTGCCAGCAGCACGACACAGGGGCACTCCTACGGGCAGTACTTC
.	TRBV28	TRBD2	TRBJ2-5	CASIPTGLLAGKETQYF	TGTGCCAGCATCCCTACAGGGTTACTAGCGGGGAAAGAGACCCAGTACTTC
.	TRBV7-9	TRBD1	TRBJ2-3	CASRPGTAHTQYF	TGTGCCAGCCGTCCCGGGACAGCCCATACGCAGTATTTT
few	TRBV7-2	.	TRBJ2-3	CASSSTLAEGPNTQYF	TGTGCCAGCAGCTCTACCTTAGCGGAGGGCCCGAATACGCAGTATTTT
few	TRBV21-1	.	TRBJ2-3	CASSKGQRGTDTQYF	TGTGCCAGCAGCAAGGGACAGAGGGGCACAGATACGCAGTATTTT
.	TRBV29-1	TRBD2	TRBJ2-1	CSVVLAGGLSYNEQFF	TGCAGCGTTGTGCTAGCGGGGGGACTCTCCTACAATGAGCAGTTCTTC
few	TRBV7-9	.	TRBJ1-4	CASMGATNEKLFF	TGTGCCAGCATGGGTGCAACTAATGAAAAACTGTTTTTT
.	TRBV5-1	TRBD1	TRBJ2-2	CASRQGTNTGELFF	TGCGCCAGCAGACAGGGGACGAACACCGGGGAGCTGTTTTTT
.	TRBV11-3	.	TRBJ2-1	CASSLVSGPYNEQFF	TGTGCCAGCAGCTTAGTCTCCGGGCCCTACAATGAGCAGTTCTTC
few	TRBV12-5	.	TRBJ1-2	CASGLTAIYGYTF	TGTGCTAGTGGTTTGACAGCCATCTATGGCTACACCTTC
.	TRBV20-1	TRBD1	TRBJ1-2	CSALQGVANYGYTF	TGCAGTGCCCTACAGGGGGTGGCAAACTATGGCTACACCTTC
.	TRBV12-5	.	TRBJ1-5	CASGLDWGQASHSTPQHF	TGTGCTAGTGGTTTGGACTGGGGGCAGGCCTCTCATTCTACGCCCCAGCATTTT
few	TRBV28	.	TRBJ1-2	CASSSIGRGAGGYTF	TGTGCCAGCAGTTCTATCGGGCGTGGGGCGGGAGGCTACACCTTC
.	TRBV7-6	.	TRBJ2-7	CASSPPTGPHEQYF	TGTGCCAGCAGCCCCCCCACAGGGCCCCACGAGCAGTACTTC
.	TRBV4-3	.	TRBJ1-4	CASSLAPVTGEKLFF	TGCGCCAGCAGCCTCGCCCCCGTCACAGGGGAAAAACTGTTTTTT
.	TRBV12-3/TRBV12-4	.	TRBJ2-6	CASSLALYSLSGANVLTF	TGTGCCAGCAGTTTAGCGCTTTATTCCCTATCTGGGGCCAACGTCCTGACTTTC